The 18 T cell receptor beta chains below all came from one sample that was sequenced in a study of T cells after posttransplantation cyclophosphamide (dated by TCRdb to the mid-2010s). Libraries were built with the immunoSEQ multiplex PCR assay. The immuneACCESS repertoire file appears here via TCRdb, limited to in-frame rearrangements. These files lack a portion of the clones; in checked studies, under half of the deficit traces to unresolved V genes, and the cause of the others is not known. Counted in this sample were about 22,000 clones; 80% to 90% of them appeared once. The ten largest make up approximately 8% of the sample. The control cohort was some 10 patients given myeloablative marrow transplants with methotrexate plus a calcineurin inhibitor, sampled 1 year after transplant. The input for sequencing was PBMCs, taken after an allogeneic stem cell transplant with a calcineurin inhibitor and methotrexate. All receptors come from a female patient in her fifties who received an allogeneic stem cell transplant from an unrelated donor, was CMV-positive, and had chronic GVHD only. Some T cells may originate with the graft donor following a transplant.

The sample holds one count of this clone. The sample carries other DNA sequences with the same CDR3. The chain has TRBV27 and TRBJ2-7; TRBD1 matches at 8 bases. CDR1 and CDR2 from the germline V gene are MNHEY and SMNVEV (reference sequence). Trimming removed 3 bases from V and 7 bases from J; junction bases left unmatched: 8. The CDR3 spans 14 residues. CDR3 loop: CASSLVQGAREQYF. In DNA form, the CDR3 reads TGTGCCAGCAGTTTGGTTCAGGGGGCGAGGGAGCAGTACTTC.

Written as DNA, the CDR3 is TGTGCCAGCTCACCAACGGGGGGACAGGGAATTGAAAAACTGTTTTTT. It specifies CASSPTGGQGIEKLFF. This chain uses TRBV18 with TRBJ1-4, with TRBD1 matching over 9 bases. Per the germline V gene, CDR1 is KGHSH and CDR2 is LQKENI. The CDR3 has 16 residues. The V and J ends lost 2 bases and 7 bases, in that order; junction bases with no gene match: 8. The complete variable domain, with remaining parts taken from reference TRBV18 and TRBJ1-4, reads NAGVMQNPRHLVRRRGQEARLRCSPMKGHSHVYWYRQLPEEGLKFMVYLQKENIIDESGMPKERFSAEFPKEGPSILRIQQVVRGDSAAYFCASSPTGGQGIEKLFFGSGTQLSVL.

The rearrangement links TRBV18 to TRBJ2-2, with D possibly matching TRBD2 (6 bases). V was pared by 6 bases and J by 1 base, with 15 bases between. Germline CDR1 is KGHSH and CDR2 is LQKENI. The CDR3 runs 16 residues. DNA of the CDR3: TGTGCCAGCTCGCCCCGCACTAGCAGGAACACCGGGGAGCTGTTTTTT. Translating it yields CASSPRTSRNTGELFF.

This clone has only one observation. The chain combines TRBV5-1 with TRBJ2-5; 7 positions agree with TRBD2. Looked up from germline, CDR1 is SGHRS and CDR2 is YFSETQ. This CDR3 contains 14 residues. J lost 5 bases, V lost 1 base, and 5 bases had no gene match. CDR3 in DNA: TGCGCCAGCAGCTTGTTCGGGGGAGGGGAGACCCAGTACTTC. Translation: CASSLFGGGETQYF. Based on the CDR3 plus reference TRBV5-1 and TRBJ2-5, the full variable domain is KAGVTQTPRYLIKTRGQQVTLSCSPISGHRSVSWYQQTPGQGLQFLFEYFSETQRNKGNFPGRFSGRQFSNSRSEMNVSTLELGDSALYLCASSLFGGGETQYFGPGTRLLVL.

This clone was seen only a few times. A read error may account for a junction end that differs from germline. The genes are TRBV15 and TRBJ2-5; 8 bases align to TRBD1. CDR1 is LNHNV and CDR2 is YYDKDF in the germline V gene (reference sequence). CDR3 length equals 13 residues. CDR3 region: CATSRDRGETQYF. CDR3 nucleotides: TGTGCCACCAGTAGAGACAGGGGAGAGACCCAGTACTTC. Supplemented by reference TRBV15 and TRBJ2-5, the full variable domain reads DAMVIQNPRYQVTQFGKPVTLSCSQTLNHNVMYWYQQKSSQAPKLLFHYYDKDFNNEADTPDNFQSRRPNTSFCFLDIRSPGLGDTAMYLCATSRDRGETQYFGPGTRLLVL.

This rearrangement joins TRBV6-1 to TRBJ1-5; a weak D match, TRBD1 (6 bases). V lost 6 bases to trimming and J lost 5 bases, with 17 bases between them. The CDR3 runs to 15 residues. From germline, CDR1 is MNHNS and CDR2 SASEGT. The CDR3 is CASSPLQGYHQPQHF. The CDR3 nucleotides read TGTGCCAGCAGCCCCTTACAGGGCTACCATCAGCCCCAGCATTTT.

This clone is deemed medium-sized. The J gene is TRBJ1-3, the V gene TRBV7-9; D gene uncertain. The V end lost 5 bases, the J end lost 0 bases, and 14 bases lay between the germline ends. This CDR3 is 16 amino acids long. Germline V gene data show CDR1 as SEHNR and CDR2 as FQNEAQ (reference sequence). The CDR3, as DNA: TGTGCCAGCAGCCAAGCAGGCTCCTACTCTGGAAACACCATATATTTT. Translated, it gives CASSQAGSYSGNTIYF.

This chain connects TRBV5-1 to TRBJ2-5, with D tentatively TRBD1 (6 bases). Trimming removed 3 bases from V and 1 base from J, with 10 bases in between. CDR1 is SGHRS, CDR2 YFSETQ, per germline. The CDR3 sequence is 14 residues long. The CDR3 sequence is CASSSPTGQETQYF. The CDR3 bases are TGCGCCAGCAGCTCCCCGACAGGCCAAGAGACCCAGTACTTC.

The gene calls are TRBV5-5 and TRBJ2-4; TRBD2 matches at 16 bases. The CDR3 contains 20 residues. Germline CDR1 and CDR2: SGHKS and YYEKEE (reference sequence). V gave up 5 bases and J gave up 4 bases; unmatched junction bases: 15. CDR3 amino acids: CASRRTDEGLAGGPKNIQYF. CDR3 coding DNA: TGTGCCAGCAGACGGACAGACGAGGGACTAGCGGGAGGGCCTAAAAACATTCAGTACTTC.

The gene calls are TRBV4-1 and TRBJ2-7; tentative D call: TRBD1 (6 bases). Between the trimmed V and J ends, which lost 5 bases and 3 bases, there was a span of 17 bases. The CDR3 is made up of 15 amino acids. Germline CDR1 reads MGHRA; CDR2 reads YSYEKL. The CDR3 DNA follows: TGCGCCAGCAGCTTCCGGGACACCCTCATCTACGAGCAGTACTTC. Translated: CASSFRDTLIYEQYF.

This sequence joins TRBV27 and TRBJ2-7, with D perhaps TRBD1 (5 bases). Trimming removed 6 bases from V and 1 base from J, with 19 bases in between. Germline V gene data show CDR1 as MNHEY and CDR2 as SMNVEV (reference sequence). This CDR3 region has 16 residues. DNA of the CDR3: TGTGCCAGCAGCCACACTGGGGCATTTCTATCCTACGAGCAGTACTTC. This codes for CASSHTGAFLSYEQYF.

The V and J genes are TRBV6-5 and TRBJ1-5, with D maybe TRBD1 (5 bases). The V gene's germline CDR1 is MNHEY and CDR2 SVGAGI. V was trimmed by 5 bases and J by 11 bases, leaving 19 bases between them. This CDR3 has 14 amino acids. The CDR3 DNA is TGTGCCAGCAGTGCTCGGACATCCGTGGTTGCCCAGCATTTT. Its translation: CASSARTSVVAQHF.

The chain combines TRBV27 with TRBJ2-7; TRBD1 agrees at 9 bases. The CDR3 is 14 amino acids. After removal of 7 bases from V and 6 bases from J, the junction contained 10 bases not matched to a gene. In germline, CDR1 is MNHEY, CDR2 SMNVEV (reference sequence). CDR3 sequence (DNA): TGTGCCAGCACCGACGGGACAGGGTCCATCGAGCAGTACTTC. Protein: CASTDGTGSIEQYF.

This clone was detected only once. V usage is TRBV6-1 and J usage is TRBJ2-7; 9 bases align to TRBD1. Looked up from germline, CDR1 is MNHNS and CDR2 is SASEGT. The CDR3 is 17 amino acids. J gave up 5 bases and V 2 bases, and 13 bases lay outside the gene matches. CDR3 sequence (DNA): TGTGCCAGCAGTGAACGAATCCCGGGACAGGGATTACACGAGCAGTACTTC. This gives the protein CASSERIPGQGLHEQYF.

This chain links TRBV7-9 with TRBJ2-1, with TRBD2 identical over 7 bases. The CDR3 contains 15 residues. Germline CDR1 reads SEHNR; CDR2 reads FQNEAQ (reference sequence). Trimming cost V 0 bases and J 4 bases; bases outside gene matches: 3. CDR3 nucleotide sequence: TGTGCCAGCAGCTTAGCGGGAGGGAAATACAATGAGCAGTTCTTC. The encoded protein is CASSLAGGKYNEQFF.

The rearrangement uses TRBV9 and TRBJ2-6; possible D gene TRBD1, 6 bases. The V gene's germline CDR1 is SGDLS and CDR2 YYNGEE. CDR3 length: 16 residues. Deletions cut 4 bases from V and 0 bases from J, with 11 bases between. The CDR3 coding sequence is TGTGCCAGCAGCTTGGGGGCTACCTCTGGGGCCAACGTCCTGACTTTC. This translates into CASSLGATSGANVLTF.

The chain has TRBV9 and TRBJ1-2; no reliable D call. With 4 bases removed from V and 12 bases from J, the gap between germline ends came to 4 bases. Looked up from germline, CDR1 is SGDLS and CDR2 is YYNGEE. CDR3 length: 8 amino acids. The CDR3 DNA reads TGTGCCAGCAGCCCTAACACCTTC. Its translation: CASSPNTF.

The chain employs TRBV19 and TRBJ2-2, with a tentative D call TRBD2 (6 bases). The CDR3 consists of 17 residues. The ends were cut back, 0 bases at V and 4 bases at J, with 15 bases in the middle. Germline V gene data show CDR1 as LNHDA and CDR2 as SQIVND (reference sequence). The CDR3: CASSIDLTGDLTGELFF. Written as DNA, the CDR3 is TGTGCCAGTAGTATAGATCTTACGGGGGACCTCACCGGGGAGCTGTTTTTT. Complete variable domain (other parts from reference TRBV19 and TRBJ2-2): DGGITQSPKYLFRKEGQNVTLSCEQNLNHDAMYWYRQDPGQGLRLIYYSQIVNDFQKGDIAEGYSVSREKKESFPLTVTSAQKNPTAFYLCASSIDLTGDLTGELFFGEGSRLTVL.